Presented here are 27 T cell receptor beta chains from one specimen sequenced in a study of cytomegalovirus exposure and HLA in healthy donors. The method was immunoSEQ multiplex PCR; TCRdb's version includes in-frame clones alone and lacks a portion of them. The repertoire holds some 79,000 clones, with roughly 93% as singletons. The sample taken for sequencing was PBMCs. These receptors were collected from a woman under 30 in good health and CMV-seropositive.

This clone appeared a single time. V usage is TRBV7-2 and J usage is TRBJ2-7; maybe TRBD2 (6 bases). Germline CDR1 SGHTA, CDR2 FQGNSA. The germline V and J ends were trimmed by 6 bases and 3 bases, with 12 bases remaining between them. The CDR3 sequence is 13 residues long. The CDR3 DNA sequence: TGTGCCAGCAGGATCGGGACTTACTACGAGCAGTACTTC. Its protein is CASRIGTYYEQYF.

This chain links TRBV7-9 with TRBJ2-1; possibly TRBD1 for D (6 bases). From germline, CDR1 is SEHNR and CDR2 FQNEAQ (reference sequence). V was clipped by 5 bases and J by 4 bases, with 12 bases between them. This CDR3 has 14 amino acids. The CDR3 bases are TGTGCCAGCAGCCCGATCCAGGGGTACAATGAGCAGTTCTTC. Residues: CASSPIQGYNEQFF.

The CDR3: CASSLAGQGAYEQYF. The CDR3 nucleotides read TGTGCCAGCAGCTTAGCGGGACAGGGGGCCTACGAGCAGTACTTC. The chain joins TRBV13 to TRBJ2-7; 11 nucleotides line up with TRBD1. Germline values: CDR1 PRHDT, CDR2 FYEKMQ (reference sequence). The length of the CDR3 is 15 residues. Germline trimming cut 1 base from V and 2 bases from J; bases unmatched to any gene: 1.

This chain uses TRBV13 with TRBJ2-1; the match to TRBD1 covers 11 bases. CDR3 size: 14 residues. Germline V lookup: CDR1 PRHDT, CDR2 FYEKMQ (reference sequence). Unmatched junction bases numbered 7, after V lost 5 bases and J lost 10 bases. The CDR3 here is CASSHGQGAREQFF. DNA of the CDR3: TGTGCCAGCAGCCACGGACAGGGGGCGCGGGAGCAGTTCTTC.

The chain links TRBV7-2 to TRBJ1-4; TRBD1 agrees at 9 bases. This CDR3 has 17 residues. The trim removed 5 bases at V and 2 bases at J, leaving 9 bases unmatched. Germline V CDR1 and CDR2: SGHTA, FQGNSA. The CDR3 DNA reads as TGTGCCAGCAGCACTGGACAGGGGCGGTGGACTAATGAAAAACTGTTTTTT. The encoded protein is CASSTGQGRWTNEKLFF.

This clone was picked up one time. The CDR3 DNA is TGTGCCAGCAATTCTCGGGGTGGCTACACCTTC. It encodes CASNSRGGYTF. The chain links TRBV28 to TRBJ1-2; D gene unclear. The CDR3 spans 11 residues. V was trimmed by 7 bases and J by 7 bases, leaving 10 bases between them. The germline gives CDR1 MDHEN, CDR2 SYDVKM.

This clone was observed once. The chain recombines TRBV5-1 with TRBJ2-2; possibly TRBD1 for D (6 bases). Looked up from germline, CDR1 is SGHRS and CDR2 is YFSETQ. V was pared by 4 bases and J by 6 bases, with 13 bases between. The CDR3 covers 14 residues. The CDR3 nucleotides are TGCGCCAGCAGCCAGACCCAGGGGCCCGGGGAGCTGTTTTTT. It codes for CASSQTQGPGELFF.

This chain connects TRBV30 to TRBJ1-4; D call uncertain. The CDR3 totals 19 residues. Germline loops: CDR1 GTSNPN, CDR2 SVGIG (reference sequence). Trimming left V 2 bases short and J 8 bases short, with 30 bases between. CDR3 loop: CAWSKGNSVVWAQVEKLFF. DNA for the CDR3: TGTGCCTGGAGTAAAGGTAACAGTGTGGTCTGGGCTCAAGTGGAAAAACTGTTTTTT.

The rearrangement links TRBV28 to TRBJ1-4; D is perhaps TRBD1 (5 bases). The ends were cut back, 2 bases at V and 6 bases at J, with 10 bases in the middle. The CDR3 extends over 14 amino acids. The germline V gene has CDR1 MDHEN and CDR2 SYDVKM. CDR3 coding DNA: TGTGCCAGCAGTTTAGGGGGGTTGGATGAAAAACTGTTTTTT. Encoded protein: CASSLGGLDEKLFF.

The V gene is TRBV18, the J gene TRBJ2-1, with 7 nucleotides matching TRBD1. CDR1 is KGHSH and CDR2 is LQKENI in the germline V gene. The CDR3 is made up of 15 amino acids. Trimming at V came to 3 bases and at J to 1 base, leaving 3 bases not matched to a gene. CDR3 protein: CASSPTGSSYNEQFF. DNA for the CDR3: TGTGCCAGCTCACCGACAGGGTCGTCCTACAATGAGCAGTTCTTC.

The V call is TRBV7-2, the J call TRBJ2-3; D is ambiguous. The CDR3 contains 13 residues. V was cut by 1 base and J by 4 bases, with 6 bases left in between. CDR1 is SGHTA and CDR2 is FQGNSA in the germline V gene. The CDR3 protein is CASSLDHADTQYF. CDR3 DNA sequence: TGTGCCAGCAGCTTAGATCATGCAGATACGCAGTATTTT.

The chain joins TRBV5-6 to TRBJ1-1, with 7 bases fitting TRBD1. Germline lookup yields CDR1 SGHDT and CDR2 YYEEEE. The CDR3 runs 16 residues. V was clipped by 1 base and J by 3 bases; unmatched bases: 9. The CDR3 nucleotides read TGTGCCAGCAGCTTGAACAGGGGTAGTGAGGACACTGAAGCTTTCTTT. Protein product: CASSLNRGSEDTEAFF. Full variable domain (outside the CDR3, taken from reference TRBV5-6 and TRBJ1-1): DAGVTQSPTHLIKTRGQQVTLRCSPKSGHDTVSWYQQALGQGPQFIFQYYEEEERQRGNFPDRFSGHQFPNYSSELNVNALLLGDSALYLCASSLNRGSEDTEAFFGQGTRLTVV.

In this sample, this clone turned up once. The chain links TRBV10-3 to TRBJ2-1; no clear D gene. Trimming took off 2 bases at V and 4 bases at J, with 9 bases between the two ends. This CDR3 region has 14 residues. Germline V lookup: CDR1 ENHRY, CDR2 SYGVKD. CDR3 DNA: TGTGCCATCAGTGAGAGAGAAGATTACAATGAGCAGTTCTTC. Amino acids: CAISEREDYNEQFF.

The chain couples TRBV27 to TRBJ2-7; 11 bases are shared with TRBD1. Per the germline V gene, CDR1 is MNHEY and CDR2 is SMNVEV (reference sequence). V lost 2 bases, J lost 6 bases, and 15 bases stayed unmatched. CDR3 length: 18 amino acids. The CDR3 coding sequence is TGTGCCAGCAGTTTAGGTTCCCTCAACGGACAGGGGGCAATCGAGCAGTACTTC. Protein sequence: CASSLGSLNGQGAIEQYF.

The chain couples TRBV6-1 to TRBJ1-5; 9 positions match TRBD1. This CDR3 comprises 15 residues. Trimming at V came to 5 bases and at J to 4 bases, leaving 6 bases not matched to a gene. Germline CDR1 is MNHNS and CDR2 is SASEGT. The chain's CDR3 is CASSRTGAVNQPQHF. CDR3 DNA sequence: TGTGCCAGCAGTCGGACAGGGGCGGTTAATCAGCCCCAGCATTTT.

The CDR3 loop is CASTDKAPTTNEKLFF. DNA for the CDR3: TGTGCCAGCACGGACAAGGCCCCTACAACTAATGAAAAACTGTTTTTT. J is TRBJ1-4 and V is TRBV27, with D possibly being TRBD1 (5 bases). V lost 7 bases and J lost 0, with 15 bases in between. This CDR3 spans 16 amino acids. Germline CDR1 MNHEY, CDR2 SMNVEV (reference sequence).

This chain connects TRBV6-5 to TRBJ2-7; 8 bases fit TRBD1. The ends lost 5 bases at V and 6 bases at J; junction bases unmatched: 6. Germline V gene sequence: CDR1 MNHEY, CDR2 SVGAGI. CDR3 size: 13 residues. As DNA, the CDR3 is TGTGCCAGCAGTGGCAGTACAGGGGGCGAGCAGTACTTC. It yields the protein CASSGSTGGEQYF.

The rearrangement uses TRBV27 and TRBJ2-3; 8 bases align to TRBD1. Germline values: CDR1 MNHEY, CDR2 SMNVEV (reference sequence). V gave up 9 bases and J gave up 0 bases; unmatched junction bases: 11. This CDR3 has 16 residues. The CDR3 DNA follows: TGTGCCAGTAAATTCCGGGACAGGCCTAGCACAGATACGCAGTATTTT. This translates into CASKFRDRPSTDTQYF.

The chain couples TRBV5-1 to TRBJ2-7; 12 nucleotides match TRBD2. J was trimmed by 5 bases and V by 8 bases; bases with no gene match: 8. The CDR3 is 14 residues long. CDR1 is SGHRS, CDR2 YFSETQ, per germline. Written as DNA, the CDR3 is TGCGCCAGTCAAGGACTAGCGGGGAGGAACGAGCAGTACTTC. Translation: CASQGLAGRNEQYF.

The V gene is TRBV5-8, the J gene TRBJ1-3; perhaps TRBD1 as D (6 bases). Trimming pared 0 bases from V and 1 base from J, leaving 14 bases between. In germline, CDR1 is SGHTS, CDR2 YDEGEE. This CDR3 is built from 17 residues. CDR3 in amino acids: CASSLAGTRISGNTIYF. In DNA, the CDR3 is TGTGCCAGCAGCTTGGCTGGGACACGTATTTCTGGAAACACCATATATTTT.

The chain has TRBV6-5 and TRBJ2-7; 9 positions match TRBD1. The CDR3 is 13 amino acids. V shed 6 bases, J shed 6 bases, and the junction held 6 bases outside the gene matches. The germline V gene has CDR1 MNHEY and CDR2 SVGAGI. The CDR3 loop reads CASRQQGAGEQYF. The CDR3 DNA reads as TGTGCCAGCAGACAACAGGGGGCTGGCGAGCAGTACTTC.

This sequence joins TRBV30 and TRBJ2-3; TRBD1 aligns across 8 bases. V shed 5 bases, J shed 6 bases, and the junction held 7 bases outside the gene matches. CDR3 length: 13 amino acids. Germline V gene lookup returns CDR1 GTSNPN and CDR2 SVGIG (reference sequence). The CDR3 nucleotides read TGTGCCTGGGCCCGGACAGGGATCGATACGCAGTATTTT. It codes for CAWARTGIDTQYF.

The CDR3 protein is CASSLDRGPGWDTEAFF. The CDR3 DNA reads TGTGCCAGCAGCCTAGACAGGGGTCCGGGATGGGACACTGAAGCTTTCTTT. The gene calls are TRBV13 and TRBJ1-1; the match to TRBD1 covers 8 bases. The CDR3 extends over 17 amino acids. Trimming took 5 bases from V and 3 from J; bases not matched to a gene: 14. Germline V CDR1 and CDR2: PRHDT, FYEKMQ (reference sequence).

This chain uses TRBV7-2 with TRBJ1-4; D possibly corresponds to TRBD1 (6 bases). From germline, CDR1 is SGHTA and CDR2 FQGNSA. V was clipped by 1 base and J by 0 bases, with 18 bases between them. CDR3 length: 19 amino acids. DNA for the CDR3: TGTGCCAGCAGCTTAGGTCGGACAGCCATCCTTGCAACTAATGAAAAACTGTTTTTT. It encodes CASSLGRTAILATNEKLFF.

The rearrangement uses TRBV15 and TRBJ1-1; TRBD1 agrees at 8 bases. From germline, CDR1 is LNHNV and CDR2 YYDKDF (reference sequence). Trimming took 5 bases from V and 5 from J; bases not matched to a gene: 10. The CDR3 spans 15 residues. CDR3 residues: CATSPRTGKGTEAFF. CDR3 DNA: TGTGCCACCAGCCCCCGGACAGGGAAGGGGACTGAAGCTTTCTTT.

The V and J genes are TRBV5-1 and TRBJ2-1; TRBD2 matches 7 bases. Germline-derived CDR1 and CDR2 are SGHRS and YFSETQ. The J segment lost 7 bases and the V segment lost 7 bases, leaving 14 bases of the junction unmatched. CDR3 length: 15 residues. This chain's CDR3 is CASDRAGVGGNEQFF. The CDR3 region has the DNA TGCGCCAGCGACCGGGCGGGAGTGGGGGGGAATGAGCAGTTCTTC.

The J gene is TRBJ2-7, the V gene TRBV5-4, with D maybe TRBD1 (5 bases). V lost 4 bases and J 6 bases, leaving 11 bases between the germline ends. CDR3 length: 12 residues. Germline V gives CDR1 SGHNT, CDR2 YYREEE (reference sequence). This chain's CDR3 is CASSQSGIEQYF. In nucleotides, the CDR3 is TGTGCCAGCAGCCAATCAGGGATCGAGCAGTACTTC.